Following are 21 T cell receptor beta chains from one sample sequenced in a study of blood T cells in healthy people across ages. With a J-beta primer mix and a sample-barcoded 5' primer, a second PCR ran about 7 to 11 cycles. TCRdb re-called the 5' RACE reads through MiXCR, storing one row per CDR3 protein. The sample includes about 760,000 distinct CDR3 sequences, around three fifths of them seen just once. Specimen: blood. The receptors stem from a man aged 40-55 years in good health.

This clonotype occurred a few times. This chain links TRBV29-1 with TRBJ2-2; tentatively, D is TRBD1 (6 bases). The CDR3 is 15 amino acids. CDR1 is SQVTM, CDR2 ANQGSEA, per germline. The V end was cut by 4 bases, the J end by 5 bases, with 17 bases between. The CDR3 nucleotides read TGCAGCGTTGCAAGGACAGCCACCCTAACCGGGGAGCTGTTTTTT. This translates into CSVARTATLTGELFF.

The rearrangement uses TRBV27 and TRBJ2-3; 10 bases map to TRBD2. Per germline, CDR1 MNHEY and CDR2 SMNVEV (reference sequence). The CDR3 spans 15 residues. J gave up 4 bases and V 7 bases, and 8 bases lay outside the gene matches. This CDR3 is CASIPGTSVADTQYF. CDR3 in DNA: TGTGCCAGCATCCCCGGGACTAGCGTCGCAGATACGCAGTATTTT.

In its sample, this clonotype was seen a few times. This chain joins TRBV27 and TRBJ2-1; D unclear. Between the trimmed V and J ends, which lost 0 bases and 15 bases, there was a span of 21 bases. Germline V gene data show CDR1 as MNHEY and CDR2 as SMNVEV (reference sequence). The CDR3 spans 15 residues. Here the CDR3 reads CASSLSQYGVSSVFF. DNA for the CDR3: TGTGCCAGCAGTTTATCGCAGTACGGTGTCTCTTCGGTGTTCTTC.

This chain joins TRBV29-1 and TRBJ2-1; D remains unclear. Germline-derived CDR1 and CDR2 are SQVTM and ANQGSEA. Trimming cost V 6 bases and J 0 bases, with 12 bases left between them. This CDR3 region has 14 residues. CDR3 DNA: TGCAGCGTGACGGGCGCCAGCTCCTACAATGAGCAGTTCTTC. Translating it yields CSVTGASSYNEQFF.

Here the CDR3 DNA reads TGCGCCAGCAGCCAAGAAGGCCTAGGTCGAGAGACCCAGTACTTC. Its translation: CASSQEGLGRETQYF. This chain joins TRBV4-1 and TRBJ2-5; no clear D gene. The CDR3 is made up of 15 amino acids. V lost 0 bases to trimming and J lost 4 bases, with 12 bases between them. Germline V gives CDR1 MGHRA, CDR2 YSYEKL.

The rearrangement links TRBV4-1 to TRBJ1-2, with D uncertain. The CDR3 runs 16 residues. In germline, CDR1 is MGHRA, CDR2 YSYEKL. Trimming took off 1 base at V and 1 base at J, with 13 bases between the two ends. The CDR3 coding sequence is TGCGCCAGCAGCCAAGTTCTACACGGAGTTAACTATGGCTACACCTTC. Its protein is CASSQVLHGVNYGYTF.

The chain carries TRBV6-4 and TRBJ2-3; 7 bases map to TRBD2. V lost 3 bases and J lost 2; bases outside the gene matches: 8. The CDR3 sequence is 16 residues long. The germline gives CDR1 MRHNA, CDR2 SNTAGT. The CDR3 DNA reads as TGTGCCAGCAGTGAAGGGCGGGGGTTACCCACAGATACGCAGTATTTT. This encodes CASSEGRGLPTDTQYF.

V and J are TRBV28 and TRBJ2-2; weak D call: TRBD2 (7 bases). This CDR3 spans 16 amino acids. Trimming removed 5 bases at V and 1 base at J, with 14 bases between. Germline V gives CDR1 MDHEN, CDR2 SYDVKM. The CDR3 region is CASSQREGGNTGELFF. The CDR3 bases are TGTGCCAGCAGTCAAAGGGAGGGGGGGAACACCGGGGAGCTGTTTTTT.

The rearrangement links TRBV20-1 to TRBJ2-1; 7 bases are a match to TRBD2. This CDR3 comprises 15 residues. Germline CDR1 and CDR2: DFQATT and SNEGSKA (reference sequence). Unmatched junction bases numbered 14, after V lost 3 bases and J lost 9 bases. CDR3 DNA: TGCAGTGCTAGTCCCGGGGGAGGGAGAGGCGGTGAGCAGTTCTTC. Its translation: CSASPGGGRGGEQFF.

The DNA for the CDR3 is TGCGCCAGCAGCCAACCGGGATACAATGAGCAGTTCTTC. Translated, it gives CASSQPGYNEQFF. The V call is TRBV4-3, the J call TRBJ2-1, with D tentatively TRBD2 (5 bases). Trimming took 2 bases from V and 4 from J, leaving 6 bases between them. The CDR3 length is 13 residues. CDR1 LGHNA and CDR2 YSLEER come from the germline V gene.

V gene TRBV28 combines with J gene TRBJ2-1, with 7 nucleotides matching TRBD1. V lost 8 bases to trimming and J lost 2 bases; unmatched junction nucleotides: 6. The CDR3 is made up of 14 amino acids. The V gene's germline CDR1 is MDHEN and CDR2 SYDVKM. The CDR3 coding sequence is TGTGCCAGCGTTCTCGACAGGGCCTACAATGAGCAGTTCTTC. This sequence encodes CASVLDRAYNEQFF.

This clonotype was counted between two and nine times. The CDR3 bases are TGCAGCGTTGAGGGAGGGGGGGATGAGCAGTTCTTC. Translation: CSVEGGGDEQFF. The chain links TRBV29-1 to TRBJ2-1, with a weak D call TRBD2 (7 bases). This CDR3 is 12 amino acids long. The germline CDR1 and CDR2 sequences are SQVTM and ANQGSEA. The V and J ends lost 3 bases and 8 bases respectively, with 11 bases between them.

This chain links TRBV7-2 with TRBJ2-1; tentative D call: TRBD2 (5 bases). V gave up 4 bases and J gave up 6 bases, with 16 bases separating them. The CDR3 totals 15 residues. Looked up from germline, CDR1 is SGHTA and CDR2 is FQGNSA. This CDR3 is CASSSLTGTGNEQFF. For the CDR3, the DNA is TGTGCCAGCAGCTCTCTAACGGGAACCGGCAATGAGCAGTTCTTC.

The rearrangement joins TRBV6-6 to TRBJ2-1; 9 positions agree with TRBD1. J was trimmed by 0 bases and V by 5 bases; bases with no gene match: 2. From germline, CDR1 is MNHNY and CDR2 SVGAGI (reference sequence). CDR3 length equals 15 residues. CDR3 nucleotides: TGTGCCAGCAGTAGGGACAGGGACTCCTACAATGAGCAGTTCTTC. Its protein is CASSRDRDSYNEQFF.

V and J are TRBV28 and TRBJ2-1; 14 nucleotides align to TRBD2. V shed 5 bases and J 7 bases; nucleotides not matched to a gene: 7. The CDR3 runs 16 residues. Per the germline V gene, CDR1 is MDHEN and CDR2 is SYDVKM. The CDR3: CASSLQTSGGANEQFF. The CDR3, as DNA: TGTGCCAGCAGTCTCCAGACTAGCGGGGGGGCTAATGAGCAGTTCTTC.

The gene calls are TRBV28 and TRBJ2-3, with D perhaps TRBD2 (6 bases). V was cut by 7 bases and J by 4 bases, with 18 bases left in between. CDR1 is MDHEN, CDR2 SYDVKM, per germline. This CDR3 has 15 amino acids. CDR3 nucleotide sequence: TGTGCCAGCAACCCAGGCGGCGGGACCCCAGATACGCAGTATTTT. Its protein product is CASNPGGGTPDTQYF.

The V call is TRBV20-1, the J call TRBJ2-7; TRBD1 agrees at 9 bases. The J call could be wrong; TRBJ2-5 is a better fit for the DNA end. The CDR3 loop spans 14 amino acids. Germline lookup yields CDR1 DFQATT and CDR2 SNEGSKA (reference sequence). CDR3 residues: CSARMGQGRETQYF. The CDR3 DNA sequence: TGCAGTGCTAGGATGGGACAGGGTCGAGAGACCCAGTACTTC.

The chain couples TRBV12-3 or TRBV12-4 to TRBJ2-1; D is ambiguous. Trimming cost V 6 bases and J 4 bases, with 10 bases left between them. This CDR3 is built from 13 residues. The DNA of the CDR3 is TGTGCCAGCAGCCCCGGGCCTTACAATGAGCAGTTCTTC. Its translation is CASSPGPYNEQFF.

V gene TRBV9 combines with J gene TRBJ2-7; D gene uncertain. This CDR3 contains 14 residues. V lost 3 bases and J 0 bases, leaving 10 bases between the germline ends. Germline-derived CDR1 and CDR2 are SGDLS and YYNGEE. The DNA for the CDR3 is TGTGCCAGCAGCGCGGAGTACCTCTCCTACGAGCAGTACTTC. It encodes CASSAEYLSYEQYF. The whole variable domain, remainder taken from reference TRBV9 and TRBJ2-7, is DSGVTQTPKHLITATGQRVTLRCSPRSGDLSVYWYQQSLDQGLQFLIQYYNGEERAKGNILERFSAQQFPDLHSELNLSSLELGDSALYFCASSAEYLSYEQYFGPGTRLTVT.

Written as DNA, the CDR3 is TGTGCCAGCGGTAATTCGGACAGGGCCACTGAAGCTTTCTTT. It translates to CASGNSDRATEAFF. V usage is TRBV6-5 and J usage is TRBJ1-1, with 8 bases fitting TRBD1. Per the germline V gene, CDR1 is MNHEY and CDR2 is SVGAGI. Germline trimming cut 8 bases from V and 4 bases from J; bases unmatched to any gene: 9. The CDR3 extends over 14 amino acids.

To note about this clonotype: The junction does not match germline at one end; this may be a read error. The V call is TRBV3-1, the J call TRBJ2-1, with D unresolved. CDR3 length: 14 residues. Germline loops: CDR1 LGHDT, CDR2 YNNKEL (reference sequence). CDR3 DNA sequence: TGTGTCAGCAGCCAAGTTATGACAAACAATGAGCAGTTCTTC. Encoded protein: CVSSQVMTNNEQFF.